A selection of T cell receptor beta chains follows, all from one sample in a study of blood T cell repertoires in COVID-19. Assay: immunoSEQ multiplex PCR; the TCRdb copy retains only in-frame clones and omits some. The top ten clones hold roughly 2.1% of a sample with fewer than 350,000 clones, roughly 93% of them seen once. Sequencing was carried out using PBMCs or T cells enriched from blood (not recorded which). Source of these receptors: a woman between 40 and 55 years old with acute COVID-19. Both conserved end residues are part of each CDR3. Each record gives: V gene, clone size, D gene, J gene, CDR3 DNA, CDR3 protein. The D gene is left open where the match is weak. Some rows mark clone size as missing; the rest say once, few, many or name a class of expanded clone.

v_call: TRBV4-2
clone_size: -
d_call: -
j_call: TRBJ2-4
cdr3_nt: TGTGCCAGCAGCCAAGATTTCGGCAGGGCTAATGACATTCAGTACTTC
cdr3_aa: CASSQDFGRANDIQYF

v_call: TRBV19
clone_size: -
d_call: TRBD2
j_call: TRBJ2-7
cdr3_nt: TGTGCCAGTAGTACTAGCGGGAGTGGGTCCTACGAGCAGTACTTC
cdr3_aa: CASSTSGSGSYEQYF

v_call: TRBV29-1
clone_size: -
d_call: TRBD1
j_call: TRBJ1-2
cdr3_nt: TGCAGCGTTGGAGGCGGGACAGGGGGATCTGGCTACACCTTC
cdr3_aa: CSVGGGTGGSGYTF

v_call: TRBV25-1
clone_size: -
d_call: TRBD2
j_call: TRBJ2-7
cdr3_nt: TGTGCCAGCAGTCACCGGGAGGGGTTATCCTACGAGCAGTACTTC
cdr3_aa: CASSHREGLSYEQYF

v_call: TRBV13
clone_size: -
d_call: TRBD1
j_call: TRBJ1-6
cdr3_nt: TGTGCCAGCAGCTCGGACGGACAGGGTTTTAATTCACCCCTCCACTTT
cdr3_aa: CASSSDGQGFNSPLHF

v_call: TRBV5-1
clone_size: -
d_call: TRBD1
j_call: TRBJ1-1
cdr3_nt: TGCGCCAGCAGCGGGACAGCTATGAACACTGAAGCTTTCTTT
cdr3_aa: CASSGTAMNTEAFF

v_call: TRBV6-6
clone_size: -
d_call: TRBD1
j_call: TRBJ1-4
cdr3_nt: TGTGCCAGCAGTTATCAGCAGGGGGCACTGTTTTTT
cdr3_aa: CASSYQQGALFF

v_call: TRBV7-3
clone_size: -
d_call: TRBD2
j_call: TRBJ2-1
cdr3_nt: TGTGCCAGCAGCTTAACGGCCGGGACTAGCGGGACAAATGAGCAGTTCTTC
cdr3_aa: CASSLTAGTSGTNEQFF

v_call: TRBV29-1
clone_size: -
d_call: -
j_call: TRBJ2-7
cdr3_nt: TGCAGCGTCCAGGCAACGGGGGGCGCGGAGTACTTC
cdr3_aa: CSVQATGGAEYF

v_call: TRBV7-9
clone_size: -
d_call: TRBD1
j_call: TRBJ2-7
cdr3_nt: TGTGCCAGCAGCTTGAAGGGACAGGGCCCCTACGAGCAGTACTTC
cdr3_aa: CASSLKGQGPYEQYF

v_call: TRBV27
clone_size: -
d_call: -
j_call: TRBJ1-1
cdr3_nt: TGTGCCAGCAGGGAGGCAGCTTTGAACACTGAAGCTTTCTTT
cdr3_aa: CASREAALNTEAFF

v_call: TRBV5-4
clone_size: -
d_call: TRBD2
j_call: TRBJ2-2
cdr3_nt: TGTGCCAGCAGCTTGGGGAGCCGCGGGAGTGGCACCGGGGAGCTGTTTTTT
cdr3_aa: CASSLGSRGSGTGELFF

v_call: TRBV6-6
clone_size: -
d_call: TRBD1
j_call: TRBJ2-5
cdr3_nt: TGTGCCAGCAGTGCCACGACAGGGGAAGAGACCCAGTACTTC
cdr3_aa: CASSATTGEETQYF

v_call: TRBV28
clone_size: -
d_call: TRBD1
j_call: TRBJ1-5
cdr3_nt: TGTGCCAGCAGTTCCCCGGGACAGGGAATCAATCAGCCCCAGCATTTT
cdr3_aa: CASSSPGQGINQPQHF

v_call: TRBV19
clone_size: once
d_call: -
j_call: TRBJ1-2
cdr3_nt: TGTGCCAGTAGTTTCGTCTCGAAGAGGAAGGATGGCTACACCTTC
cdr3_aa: CASSFVSKRKDGYTF

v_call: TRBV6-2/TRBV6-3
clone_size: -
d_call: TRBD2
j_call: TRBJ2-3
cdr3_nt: TGTGCCAGCAGTTCAACGACTAGCGGGAGGGCCGCAGATACGCAGTATTTT
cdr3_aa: CASSSTTSGRAADTQYF

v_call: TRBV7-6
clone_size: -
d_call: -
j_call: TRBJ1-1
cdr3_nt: TGTGCCAGCAGCTTAGCTAAGGGGGTCACACCAGAAGCTTTCTTT
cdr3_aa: CASSLAKGVTPEAFF

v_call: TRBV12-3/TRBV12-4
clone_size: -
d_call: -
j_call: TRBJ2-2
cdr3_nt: TGTGCCAGCAGTTTTGGGGCCACCGGGGAGCTGTTTTTT
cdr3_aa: CASSFGATGELFF

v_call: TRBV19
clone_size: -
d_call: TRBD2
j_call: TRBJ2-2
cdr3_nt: TGTGCCAGTAGTCAGGCGGGAGGGATCTCCGGGGAGCTGTTTTTT
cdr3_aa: CASSQAGGISGELFF

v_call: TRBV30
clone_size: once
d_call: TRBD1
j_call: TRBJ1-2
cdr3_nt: TGTGCCTGGACCCCCAGTCTGTATTCGGGCCGGACAGGGGTTCCAGGGAGGGGTGGCTACACCTTC
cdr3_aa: CAWTPSLYSGRTGVPGRGGYTF

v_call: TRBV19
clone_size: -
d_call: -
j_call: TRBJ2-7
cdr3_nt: TGTGCCTTCGCCAGTAGTATACACAGGGTTCTACACGAGCAGTACTTC
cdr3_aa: CAFASSIHRVLHEQYF